This is a list of T cell receptor beta chains from one sample in a study of cytomegalovirus exposure and HLA in healthy donors. The repertoire was sequenced with immunoSEQ multiplex PCR; TCRdb's copy has only in-frame clones and lacks some. The sample has about 130,000 clones, 89% seen once. Sequenced input: PBMCs. These receptors all come from a young man in good health and CMV-seronegative. Each CDR3 is given with its conserved first and last residue. The order of the fields is clone size, D gene, J gene, V gene, CDR3 DNA, CDR3 protein. The D gene is left open where the match is weak. Clone size is shown for a subset of rows, as once, few, many or a class of expanded clone.

>once|TRBD2|TRBJ2-5|TRBV5-6
TGTGCCAGCAGTATGGTGGTTGGAGCGGGGGGCCAGACCCAGTACTTC
CASSMVVGAGGQTQYF
>-|-|TRBJ2-3|TRBV18
TGTGCCAGCTCACCTGGGGACATGACCCCAGATACGCAGTATTTT
CASSPGDMTPDTQYF
>-|-|TRBJ2-1|TRBV6-5
TGTGCCAGCAACCTCCCTGACAGACACAATGAGCAGTTCTTC
CASNLPDRHNEQFF
>-|-|TRBJ1-2|TRBV6-5
TGTGCCAGCAGTTACTCGGGGCTGGGGGGTAACTATGGCTACACCTTC
CASSYSGLGGNYGYTF
>-|TRBD1|TRBJ1-5|TRBV11-2
TGTGCCAGCAGCTTAGAGGCAGGGGGTAATCAGCCCCAGCATTTT
CASSLEAGGNQPQHF
>-|TRBD2|TRBJ2-2|TRBV4-2
TGTGCCAGCCGGACTAGCCCTGGGGAGCTGTTTTTT
CASRTSPGELFF
>-|TRBD2|TRBJ2-5|TRBV27
TGTGCCAGCAGGCAGCGGGGGCAGGGGCGACAAGAGACCCAGTACTTC
CASRQRGQGRQETQYF
>few|-|TRBJ1-5|TRBV4-2
TGTGCCAGCAGCCAAGATAGCACCTCGGGCAATCAGCCCCAGCATTTT
CASSQDSTSGNQPQHF
>-|-|TRBJ1-2|TRBV6-5
TGTGCCAGCAATCCGACAAGAAACTATGGCTACACCTTC
CASNPTRNYGYTF
>-|TRBD1|TRBJ2-3|TRBV29-1
TGCAGCGTTGGAAGGCCAGGGGGTTCAGATACGCAGTATTTT
CSVGRPGGSDTQYF
>-|-|TRBJ1-2|TRBV28
TGTGCCAGCCGCGGGGGGGGCTATGGCTACACCTTC
CASRGGGYGYTF
>once|TRBD1|TRBJ2-2|TRBV29-1
TGCAGCGTTCGGACAGGGTTTTTTAGGGACACCGGGGAGCTGTTTTTT
CSVRTGFFRDTGELFF
>-|TRBD1|TRBJ2-7|TRBV25-1
TGTGCCAGCAGTGCGCCCGGGACAGGGAGCTACGAGCAGTACTTC
CASSAPGTGSYEQYF
>-|-|TRBJ1-4|TRBV5-6
TGTGCCAGCAGCTTCGGAGCAACTAATGAAAAACTGTTTTTT
CASSFGATNEKLFF
>-|TRBD1|TRBJ1-5|TRBV7-2
TGTGCCAGCAGCCCTGGGACAGGGCCCTCATTAGAGCCCCAGCATTTT
CASSPGTGPSLEPQHF
>-|-|TRBJ2-7|TRBV6-5
TGTGCCAGCAGTTACCGGGACAACCTCTACGAGCAGTACTTC
CASSYRDNLYEQYF
>-|TRBD1|TRBJ2-5|TRBV5-1
TGCGCCAGCAGCTTTGACAGGGGCGAGGAGACCCAGTACTTC
CASSFDRGEETQYF
>once|-|TRBJ1-1|TRBV25-1
TGTGCCAGCAGTGTTGGGGGGAGAGCTGAAGCTTTCTTT
CASSVGGRAEAFF
>few|-|TRBJ1-6|TRBV5-6
TGTGCCAGCAGCTTGAGGGGCGCAGCCGTTAATTCACCCCTCCACTTT
CASSLRGAAVNSPLHF
>once|-|TRBJ1-2|TRBV4-1
TGCGCCAGCAGCCAAGTCGGGGTTATGGTCGGCGGCTACACCTTC
CASSQVGVMVGGYTF
>-|-|TRBJ2-7|TRBV7-7
TGTGCTAGCAGCTTGTCTCCAGAATACGAGCAGTACTTC
CASSLSPEYEQYF
>-|-|TRBJ2-7|TRBV21-1
TGTGCCAGCAGCAATGCCCAACAGGGGGCCGGCGAGCAGTACTTC
CASSNAQQGAGEQYF
>-|-|TRBJ1-4|TRBV4-1
TGCGCCAGCAGCCTACGACAAGCAACTAATGAAAAACTGTTTTTT
CASSLRQATNEKLFF
>-|-|TRBJ1-1|TRBV6-1
TGTGCCAGCAGTGAGGGACGGGAGTTGGGCACTGAAGCTTTCTTT
CASSEGRELGTEAFF
>-|-|TRBJ2-7|TRBV28
TGTGCCAGCAGTTTCCTCGAAGGGGTCTACGAGCAGTACTTC
CASSFLEGVYEQYF
>-|-|TRBJ1-3|TRBV4-3
TGCGCCAGCAGCCCGACAGTTTCTGGAAACACCATATATTTT
CASSPTVSGNTIYF